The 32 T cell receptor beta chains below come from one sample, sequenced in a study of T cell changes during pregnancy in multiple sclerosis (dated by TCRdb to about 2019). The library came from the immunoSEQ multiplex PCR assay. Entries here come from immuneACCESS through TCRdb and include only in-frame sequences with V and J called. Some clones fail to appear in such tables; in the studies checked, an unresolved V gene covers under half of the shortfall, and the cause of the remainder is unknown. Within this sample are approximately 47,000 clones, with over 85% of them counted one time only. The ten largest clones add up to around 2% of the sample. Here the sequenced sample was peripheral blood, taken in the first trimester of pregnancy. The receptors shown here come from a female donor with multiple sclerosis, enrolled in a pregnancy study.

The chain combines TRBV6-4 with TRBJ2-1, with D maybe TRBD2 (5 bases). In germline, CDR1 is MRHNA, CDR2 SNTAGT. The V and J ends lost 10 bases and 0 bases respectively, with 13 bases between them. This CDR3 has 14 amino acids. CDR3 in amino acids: CATALDSSYNEQFF. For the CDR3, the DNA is TGTGCCACCGCACTAGATAGCTCCTACAATGAGCAGTTCTTC.

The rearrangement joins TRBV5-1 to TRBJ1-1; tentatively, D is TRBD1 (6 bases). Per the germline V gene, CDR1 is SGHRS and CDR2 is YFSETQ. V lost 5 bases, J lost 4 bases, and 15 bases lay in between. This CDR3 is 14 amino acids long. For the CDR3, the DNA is TGCGCCAGCAGTTCTAAGAGGGGGGGCACTGAAGCTTTCTTT. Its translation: CASSSKRGGTEAFF.

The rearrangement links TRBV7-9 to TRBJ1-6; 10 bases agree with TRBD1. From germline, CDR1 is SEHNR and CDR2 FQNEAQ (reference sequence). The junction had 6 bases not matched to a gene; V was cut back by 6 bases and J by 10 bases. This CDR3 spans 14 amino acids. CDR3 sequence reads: CASRGTGEVSPLHF. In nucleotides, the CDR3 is TGTGCCAGCAGGGGGACAGGGGAGGTATCACCCCTCCACTTT.

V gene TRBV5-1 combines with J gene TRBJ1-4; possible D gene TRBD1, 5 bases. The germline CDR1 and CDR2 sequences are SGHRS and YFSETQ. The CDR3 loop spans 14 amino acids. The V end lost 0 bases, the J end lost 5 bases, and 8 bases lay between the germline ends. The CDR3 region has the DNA TGCGCCAGCAGCTTGGCAGGGTTAAATGAAAAACTGTTTTTT. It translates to CASSLAGLNEKLFF. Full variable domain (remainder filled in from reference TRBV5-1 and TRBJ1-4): KAGVTQTPRYLIKTRGQQVTLSCSPISGHRSVSWYQQTPGQGLQFLFEYFSETQRNKGNFPGRFSGRQFSNSRSEMNVSTLELGDSALYLCASSLAGLNEKLFFGSGTQLSVL.

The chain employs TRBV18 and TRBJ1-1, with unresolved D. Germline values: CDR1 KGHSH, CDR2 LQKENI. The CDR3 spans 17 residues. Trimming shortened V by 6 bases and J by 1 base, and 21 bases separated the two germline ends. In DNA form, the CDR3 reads TGTGCCAGCTCTCTGCCCCGAGTCGCCACGGGGAACACTGAAGCTTTCTTT. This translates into CASSLPRVATGNTEAFF.

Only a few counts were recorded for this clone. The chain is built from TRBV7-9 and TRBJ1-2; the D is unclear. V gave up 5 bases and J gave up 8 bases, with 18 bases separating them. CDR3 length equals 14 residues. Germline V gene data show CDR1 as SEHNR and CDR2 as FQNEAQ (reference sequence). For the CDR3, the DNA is TGTGCCAGCAGCCGCGACACTCCTCTCAGGGGCTACACCTTC. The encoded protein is CASSRDTPLRGYTF.

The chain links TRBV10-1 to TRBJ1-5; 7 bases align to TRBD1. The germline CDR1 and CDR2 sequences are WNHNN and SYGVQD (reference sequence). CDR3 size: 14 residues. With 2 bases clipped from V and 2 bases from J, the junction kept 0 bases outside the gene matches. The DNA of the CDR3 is TGCGCCAGCAGTGAGGACAGGGGCAATCAGCCCCAGCATTTT. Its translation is CASSEDRGNQPQHF.

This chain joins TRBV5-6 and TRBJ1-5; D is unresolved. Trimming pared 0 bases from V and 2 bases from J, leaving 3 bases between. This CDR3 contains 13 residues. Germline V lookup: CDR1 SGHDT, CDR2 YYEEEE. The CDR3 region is CASSLERNQPQHF. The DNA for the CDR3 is TGTGCCAGCAGCTTGGAGCGCAATCAGCCCCAGCATTTT.

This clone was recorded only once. CDR3 in DNA: TGTGCCAGCAGCCCCAACAGGGGGCGCGGAGAAAAACTGTTTTTT. It yields the protein CASSPNRGRGEKLFF. The V call is TRBV7-9, the J call TRBJ1-4; 9 bases are shared with TRBD1. The CDR3 consists of 15 residues. The junction had 9 bases not matched to a gene; V was cut back by 5 bases and J by 8 bases. Germline V CDR1 and CDR2: SEHNR, FQNEAQ (reference sequence).

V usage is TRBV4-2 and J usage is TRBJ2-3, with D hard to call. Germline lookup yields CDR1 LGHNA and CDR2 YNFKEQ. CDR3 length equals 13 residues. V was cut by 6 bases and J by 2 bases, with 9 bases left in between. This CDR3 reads CASRPQATDTQYF. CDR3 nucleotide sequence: TGTGCCAGCAGGCCCCAGGCCACAGATACGCAGTATTTT.

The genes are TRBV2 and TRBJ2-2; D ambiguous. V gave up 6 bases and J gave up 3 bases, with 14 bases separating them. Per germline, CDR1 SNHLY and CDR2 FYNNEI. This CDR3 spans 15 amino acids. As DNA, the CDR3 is TGTGCCAGCAGCGTAACCTATGCGGACACCGGGGAGCTGTTTTTT. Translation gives CASSVTYADTGELFF. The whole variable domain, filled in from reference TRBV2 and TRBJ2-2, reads EPEVTQTPSHQVTQMGQEVILRCVPISNHLYFYWYRQILGQKVEFLVSFYNNEISEKSEIFDDQFSVERPDGSNFTLKIRSTKLEDSAMYFCASSVTYADTGELFFGEGSRLTVL.

CDR3 protein: CASSFLRQGAYEQYF. The CDR3 DNA sequence: TGTGCCAGCAGTTTCTTAAGACAGGGGGCCTACGAGCAGTACTTC. The gene calls are TRBV28 and TRBJ2-7; 9 bases match TRBD1. V was clipped by 3 bases and J by 2 bases; unmatched bases: 5. CDR1 and CDR2 from the germline V gene are MDHEN and SYDVKM. This CDR3 has 15 residues. Looking up the rest from reference TRBV28 and TRBJ2-7 gives the full variable domain: DVKVTQSSRYLVKRTGEKVFLECVQDMDHENMFWYRQDPGLGLRLIYFSYDVKMKEKGDIPEGYSVSREKKERFSLILESASTNQTSMYLCASSFLRQGAYEQYFGPGTRLTVT.

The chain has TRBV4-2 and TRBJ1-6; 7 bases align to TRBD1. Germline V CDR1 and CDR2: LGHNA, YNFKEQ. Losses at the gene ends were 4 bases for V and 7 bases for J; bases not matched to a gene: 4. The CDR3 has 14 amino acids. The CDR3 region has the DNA TGTGCCAGCAGCCTACAGGGGTCGAATTCACCCCTCCACTTT. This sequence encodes CASSLQGSNSPLHF.

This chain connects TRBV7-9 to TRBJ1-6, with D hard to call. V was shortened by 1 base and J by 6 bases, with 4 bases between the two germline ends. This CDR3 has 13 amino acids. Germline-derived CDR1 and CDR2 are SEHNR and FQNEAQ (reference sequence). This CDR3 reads CASSLGGNSPLHF. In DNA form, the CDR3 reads TGTGCCAGCAGCTTAGGCGGTAATTCACCCCTCCACTTT.

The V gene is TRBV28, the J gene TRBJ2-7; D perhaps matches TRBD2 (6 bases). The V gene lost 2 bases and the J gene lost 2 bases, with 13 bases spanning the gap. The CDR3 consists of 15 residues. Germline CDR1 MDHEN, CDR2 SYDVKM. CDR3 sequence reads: CASSLGGASPYEQYF. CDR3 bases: TGTGCCAGCAGTTTAGGCGGGGCATCTCCCTACGAGCAGTACTTC. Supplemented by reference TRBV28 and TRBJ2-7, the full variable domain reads DVKVTQSSRYLVKRTGEKVFLECVQDMDHENMFWYRQDPGLGLRLIYFSYDVKMKEKGDIPEGYSVSREKKERFSLILESASTNQTSMYLCASSLGGASPYEQYFGPGTRLTVT.

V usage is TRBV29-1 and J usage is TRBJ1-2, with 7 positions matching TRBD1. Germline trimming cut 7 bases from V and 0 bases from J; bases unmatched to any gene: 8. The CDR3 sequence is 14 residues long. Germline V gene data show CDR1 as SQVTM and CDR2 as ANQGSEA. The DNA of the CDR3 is TGCAGCGCCCAGGACAGGCAAGCTAACTATGGCTACACCTTC. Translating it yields CSAQDRQANYGYTF.

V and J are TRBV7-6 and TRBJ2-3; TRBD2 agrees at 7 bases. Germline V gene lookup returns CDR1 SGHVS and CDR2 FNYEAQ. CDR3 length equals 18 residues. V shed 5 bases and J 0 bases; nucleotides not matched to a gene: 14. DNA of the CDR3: TGTGCCAGCAGCCAGGCAGCGGGGAAGACTCCTAGCACAGATACGCAGTATTTT. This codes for CASSQAAGKTPSTDTQYF.

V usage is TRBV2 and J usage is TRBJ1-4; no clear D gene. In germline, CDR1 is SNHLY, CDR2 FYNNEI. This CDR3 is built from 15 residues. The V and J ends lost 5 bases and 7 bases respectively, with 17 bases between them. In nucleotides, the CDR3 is TGTGCCAGCAGTTTGAGGGTGGGGTTGAGTGAAAAACTGTTTTTT. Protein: CASSLRVGLSEKLFF.

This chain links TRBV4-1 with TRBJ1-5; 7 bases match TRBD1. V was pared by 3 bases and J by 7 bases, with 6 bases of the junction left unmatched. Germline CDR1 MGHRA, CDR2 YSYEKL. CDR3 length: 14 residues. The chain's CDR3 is CASSQLTGLQPQHF. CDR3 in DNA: TGCGCCAGCAGCCAGCTGACAGGGTTACAGCCCCAGCATTTT.

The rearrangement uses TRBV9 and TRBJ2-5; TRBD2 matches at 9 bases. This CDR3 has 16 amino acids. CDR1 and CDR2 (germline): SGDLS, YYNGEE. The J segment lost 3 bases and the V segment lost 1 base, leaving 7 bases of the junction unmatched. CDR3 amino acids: CASSVLSGGPEETQYF. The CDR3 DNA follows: TGTGCCAGCAGCGTATTAAGCGGGGGGCCTGAAGAGACCCAGTACTTC.

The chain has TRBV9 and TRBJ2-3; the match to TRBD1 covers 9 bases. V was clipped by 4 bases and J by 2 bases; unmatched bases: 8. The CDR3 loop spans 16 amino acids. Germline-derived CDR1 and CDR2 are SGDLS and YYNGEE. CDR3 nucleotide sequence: TGTGCCAGCAGCCCAAGACAGGGGGGGACCACAGATACGCAGTATTTT. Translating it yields CASSPRQGGTTDTQYF.

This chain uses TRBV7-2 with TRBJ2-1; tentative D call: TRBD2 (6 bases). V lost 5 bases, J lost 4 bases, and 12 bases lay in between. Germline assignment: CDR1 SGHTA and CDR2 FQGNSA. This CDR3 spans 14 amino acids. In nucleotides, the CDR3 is TGTGCCAGCAGCCCCCCGGGACTTTACAATGAGCAGTTCTTC. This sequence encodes CASSPPGLYNEQFF. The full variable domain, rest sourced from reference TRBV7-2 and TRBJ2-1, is GAGVSQSPSNKVTEKGKDVELRCDPISGHTALYWYRQSLGQGLEFLIYFQGNSAPDKSGLPSDRFSAERTGGSVSTLTIQRTQQEDSAVYLCASSPPGLYNEQFFGPGTRLTVL.

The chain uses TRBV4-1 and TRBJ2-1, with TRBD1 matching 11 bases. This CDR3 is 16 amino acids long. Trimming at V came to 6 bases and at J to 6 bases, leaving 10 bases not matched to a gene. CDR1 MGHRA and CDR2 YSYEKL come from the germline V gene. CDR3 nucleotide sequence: TGCGCCAGCAGAGACTACCGGGACAGGGGGATCAATGAGCAGTTCTTC. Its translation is CASRDYRDRGINEQFF.

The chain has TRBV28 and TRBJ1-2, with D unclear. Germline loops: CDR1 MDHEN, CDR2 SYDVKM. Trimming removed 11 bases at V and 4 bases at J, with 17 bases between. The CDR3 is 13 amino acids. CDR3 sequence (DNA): TGTGCCGTTACGGGAAACATCCGCTATGGCTACACCTTC. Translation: CAVTGNIRYGYTF.

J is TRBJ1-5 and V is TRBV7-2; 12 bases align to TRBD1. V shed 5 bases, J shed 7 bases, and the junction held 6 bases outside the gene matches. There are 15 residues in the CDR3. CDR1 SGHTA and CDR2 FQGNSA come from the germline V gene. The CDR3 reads CASSPGQGAVQPQHF. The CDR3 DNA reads TGTGCCAGCAGCCCGGGACAGGGGGCTGTGCAGCCCCAGCATTTT.

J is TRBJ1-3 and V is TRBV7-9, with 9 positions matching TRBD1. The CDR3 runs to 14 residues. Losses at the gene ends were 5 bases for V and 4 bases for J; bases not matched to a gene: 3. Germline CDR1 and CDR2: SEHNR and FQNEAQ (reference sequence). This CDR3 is CASSRGQGGNTIYF. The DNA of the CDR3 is TGTGCCAGCAGCCGAGGACAGGGGGGAAACACCATATATTTT.

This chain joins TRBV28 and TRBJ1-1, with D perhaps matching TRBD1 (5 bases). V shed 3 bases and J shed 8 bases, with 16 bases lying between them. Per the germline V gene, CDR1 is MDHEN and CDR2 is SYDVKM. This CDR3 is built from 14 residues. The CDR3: CASSFGGGSAEAFF. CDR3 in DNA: TGTGCCAGCAGTTTCGGGGGGGGTTCCGCCGAAGCTTTCTTT.

The CDR3 DNA reads TGTGCCAGCAGAGGCAGGGTTACCTACGAGCAGTACTTC. It codes for CASRGRVTYEQYF. The gene calls are TRBV5-6 and TRBJ2-7, with D maybe TRBD1 (5 bases). The CDR3 length is 13 residues. V was clipped by 5 bases and J by 2 bases, with 11 bases between them. Germline V lookup: CDR1 SGHDT, CDR2 YYEEEE.

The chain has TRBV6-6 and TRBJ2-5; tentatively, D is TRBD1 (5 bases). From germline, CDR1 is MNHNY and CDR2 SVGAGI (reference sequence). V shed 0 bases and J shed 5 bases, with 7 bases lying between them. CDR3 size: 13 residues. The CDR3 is CASSYSQVETQYF. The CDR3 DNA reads TGTGCCAGCAGTTACTCACAGGTGGAGACCCAGTACTTC.

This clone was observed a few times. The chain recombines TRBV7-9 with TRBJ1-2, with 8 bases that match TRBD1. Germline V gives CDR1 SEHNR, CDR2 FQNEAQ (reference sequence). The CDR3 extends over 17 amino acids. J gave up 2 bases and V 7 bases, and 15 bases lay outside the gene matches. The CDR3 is CASTQGASPGLNYGYTF. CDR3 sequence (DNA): TGTGCCAGCACCCAGGGGGCAAGCCCAGGGTTAAACTATGGCTACACCTTC.

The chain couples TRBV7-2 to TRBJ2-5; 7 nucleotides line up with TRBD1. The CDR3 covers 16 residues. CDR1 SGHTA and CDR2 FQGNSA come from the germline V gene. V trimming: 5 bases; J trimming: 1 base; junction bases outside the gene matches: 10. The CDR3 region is CASSPTTGRIQETQYF. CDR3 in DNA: TGTGCCAGCAGCCCAACGACAGGGAGAATCCAAGAGACCCAGTACTTC.

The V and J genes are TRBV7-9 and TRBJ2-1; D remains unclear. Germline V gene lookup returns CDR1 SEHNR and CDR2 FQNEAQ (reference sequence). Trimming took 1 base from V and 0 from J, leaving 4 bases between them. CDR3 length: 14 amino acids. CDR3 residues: CASSLDSSYNEQFF. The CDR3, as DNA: TGTGCCAGCAGCTTAGATAGCTCCTACAATGAGCAGTTCTTC.